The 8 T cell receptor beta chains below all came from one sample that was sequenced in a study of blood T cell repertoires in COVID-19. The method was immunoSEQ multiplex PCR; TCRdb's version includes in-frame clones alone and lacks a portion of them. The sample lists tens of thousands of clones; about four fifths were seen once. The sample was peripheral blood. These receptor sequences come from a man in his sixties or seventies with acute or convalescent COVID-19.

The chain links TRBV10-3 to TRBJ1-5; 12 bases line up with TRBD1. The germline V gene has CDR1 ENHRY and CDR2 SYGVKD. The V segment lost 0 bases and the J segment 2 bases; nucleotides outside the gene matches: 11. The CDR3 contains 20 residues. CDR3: CAISESKYGTGGDGNQPQHF. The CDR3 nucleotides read TGTGCCATCAGTGAGTCGAAATACGGGACAGGGGGCGACGGCAATCAGCCCCAGCATTTT.

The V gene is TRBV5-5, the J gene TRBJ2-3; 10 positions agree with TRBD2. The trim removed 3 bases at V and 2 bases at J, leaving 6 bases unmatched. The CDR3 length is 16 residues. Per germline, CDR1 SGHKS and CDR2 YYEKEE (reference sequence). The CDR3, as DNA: TGTGCCAGCAGCTCCTCCGGGACTAGCGCCACAGATACGCAGTATTTT. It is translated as CASSSSGTSATDTQYF.

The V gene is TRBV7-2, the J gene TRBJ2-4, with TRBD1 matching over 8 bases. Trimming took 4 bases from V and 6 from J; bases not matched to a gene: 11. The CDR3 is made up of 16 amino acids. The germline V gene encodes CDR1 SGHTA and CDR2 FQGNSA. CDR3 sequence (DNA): TGTGCCAGCAGCTCCATCTCAAGCGGACAGGGAAACATTCAGTACTTC. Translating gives CASSSISSGQGNIQYF.

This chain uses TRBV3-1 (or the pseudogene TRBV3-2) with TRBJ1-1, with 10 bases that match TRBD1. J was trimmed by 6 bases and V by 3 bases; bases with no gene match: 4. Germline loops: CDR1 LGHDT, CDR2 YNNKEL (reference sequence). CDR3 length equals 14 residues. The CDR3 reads CASSQWDRGPEAFF. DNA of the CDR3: TGTGCCAGCAGCCAGTGGGACAGGGGACCTGAAGCTTTCTTT.

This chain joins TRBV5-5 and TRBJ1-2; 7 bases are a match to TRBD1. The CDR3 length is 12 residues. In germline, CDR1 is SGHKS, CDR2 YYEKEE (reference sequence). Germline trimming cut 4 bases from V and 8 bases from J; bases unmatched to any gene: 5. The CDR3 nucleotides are TGTGCCAGCAGCCAACAGGGGCAAGGCTACACCTTC. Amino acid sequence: CASSQQGQGYTF.

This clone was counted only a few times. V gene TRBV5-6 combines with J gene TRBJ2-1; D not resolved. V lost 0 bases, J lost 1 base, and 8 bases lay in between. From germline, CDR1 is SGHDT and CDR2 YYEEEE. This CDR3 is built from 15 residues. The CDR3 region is CASSLVGASYNEQFF. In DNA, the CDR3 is TGTGCCAGCAGCTTGGTGGGCGCATCCTACAATGAGCAGTTCTTC.

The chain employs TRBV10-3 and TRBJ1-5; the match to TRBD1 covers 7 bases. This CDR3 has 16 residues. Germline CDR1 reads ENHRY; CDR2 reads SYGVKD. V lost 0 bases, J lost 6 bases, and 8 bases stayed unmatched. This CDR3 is CAISESLQGSGQPQHF. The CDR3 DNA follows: TGTGCCATCAGTGAGTCATTACAGGGGTCGGGTCAGCCCCAGCATTTT.

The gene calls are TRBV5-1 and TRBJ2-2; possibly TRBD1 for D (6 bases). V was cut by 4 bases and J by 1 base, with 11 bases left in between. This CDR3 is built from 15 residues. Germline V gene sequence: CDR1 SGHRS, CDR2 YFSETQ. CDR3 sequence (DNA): TGCGCCAGCAGCGCCTCCAGGGGGAACACCGGGGAGCTGTTTTTT. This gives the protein CASSASRGNTGELFF. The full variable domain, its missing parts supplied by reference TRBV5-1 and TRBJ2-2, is KAGVTQTPRYLIKTRGQQVTLSCSPISGHRSVSWYQQTPGQGLQFLFEYFSETQRNKGNFPGRFSGRQFSNSRSEMNVSTLELGDSALYLCASSASRGNTGELFFGEGSRLTVL.